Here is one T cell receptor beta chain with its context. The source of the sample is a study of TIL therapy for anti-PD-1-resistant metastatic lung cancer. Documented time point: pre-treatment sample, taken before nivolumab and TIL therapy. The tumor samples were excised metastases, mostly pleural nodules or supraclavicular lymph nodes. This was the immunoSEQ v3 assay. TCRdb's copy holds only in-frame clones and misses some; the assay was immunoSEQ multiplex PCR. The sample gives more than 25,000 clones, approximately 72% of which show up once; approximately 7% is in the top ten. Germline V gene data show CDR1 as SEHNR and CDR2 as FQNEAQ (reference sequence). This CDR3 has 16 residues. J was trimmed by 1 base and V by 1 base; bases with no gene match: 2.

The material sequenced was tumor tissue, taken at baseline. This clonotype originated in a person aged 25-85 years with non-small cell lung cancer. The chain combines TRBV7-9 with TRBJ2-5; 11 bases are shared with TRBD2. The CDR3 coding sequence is TGTGCCAGCAGCTTAGGACTAGCGGGGATCCAAGAGACCCAGTACTTC. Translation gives CASSLGLAGIQETQYF.